The 16 T cell receptor beta chains listed next were all sequenced from one sample in a study of blood T cell repertoires in COVID-19. TCRdb's table, derived via immunoSEQ multiplex PCR, lists solely in-frame clones and lacks some. The sample shows approximately 280,000 clones, 85% of them seen only once. Material for sequencing was peripheral blood. Receptors originate from a man aged 50-60 years with active or convalescent COVID-19.

This chain uses TRBV30 with TRBJ1-1; 10 bases map to TRBD1. The CDR3 is 14 residues long. V was pared by 3 bases and J by 2 bases, with 3 bases of the junction left unmatched. CDR1 and CDR2 from the germline V gene are GTSNPN and SVGIG (reference sequence). As DNA, the CDR3 is TGTGCCTGGAGGGGACAGGGGTCTAACACTGAAGCTTTCTTT. Translated: CAWRGQGSNTEAFF.

V is TRBV9 and J is TRBJ2-7, with D perhaps matching TRBD1 (8 bases). V lost 4 bases, J lost 7 bases, and 15 bases lay in between. The CDR3 has 13 residues. Germline lookup yields CDR1 SGDLS and CDR2 YYNGEE. The CDR3, as DNA: TGTGCCAGCAGCCTCGGACAGGGAGGGGAGCAGTACTTC. It yields the protein CASSLGQGGEQYF.

The CDR3 DNA follows: TGTGCCAGCAGCCCAACTACAGGGGGCTCGAGCGAGCAGTACTTC. Translation gives CASSPTTGGSSEQYF. V and J are TRBV5-5 and TRBJ2-7; 9 bases are a match to TRBD1. This CDR3 comprises 15 residues. The germline V gene has CDR1 SGHKS and CDR2 YYEKEE (reference sequence). J gave up 6 bases and V 4 bases, and 11 bases lay outside the gene matches.

V usage is TRBV6-1 and J usage is TRBJ2-7, with D possibly being TRBD2 (6 bases). CDR3 length: 13 amino acids. From germline, CDR1 is MNHNS and CDR2 SASEGT. V was shortened by 2 bases and J by 7 bases, with 12 bases between the two germline ends. The CDR3 region is CASSETGVSEQYF. CDR3 bases: TGTGCCAGCAGTGAAACGGGAGTGAGTGAGCAGTACTTC.

This clone was observed a single time. The V and J genes are TRBV9 and TRBJ2-3, with no clear D. The CDR3 has 16 residues. Per germline, CDR1 SGDLS and CDR2 YYNGEE. V was trimmed by 0 bases and J by 6 bases, leaving 17 bases between them. The DNA for the CDR3 is TGTGCCAGCAGCGTAGATCCCACAACCTGGGCCGATACGCAGTATTTT. This sequence encodes CASSVDPTTWADTQYF.

Written as DNA, the CDR3 is TGTGCCTGGAGTGCCCCTAGCAATGAGCAGTTCTTC. It is translated as CAWSAPSNEQFF. The gene calls are TRBV30 and TRBJ2-1; no definite D call. Germline CDR1 reads GTSNPN; CDR2 reads SVGIG (reference sequence). CDR3 length: 12 residues. The V end lost 1 base, the J end lost 6 bases, and 7 bases lay between the germline ends.

V usage is TRBV11-1 and J usage is TRBJ2-3; 9 positions agree with TRBD2. Germline CDR1 SGHAT, CDR2 FQDESV (reference sequence). Unmatched junction bases numbered 3, after V lost 5 bases and J lost 3 bases. The CDR3 extends over 14 amino acids. The DNA for the CDR3 is TGTGCCAGCAGCCGTAGCGGGAGAACAGATACGCAGTATTTT. Translating gives CASSRSGRTDTQYF.

The J gene is TRBJ2-2, the V gene TRBV19; D uncertain. This CDR3 is 12 amino acids long. V shed 5 bases and J shed 5 bases, with 6 bases lying between them. The germline gives CDR1 LNHDA, CDR2 SQIVND (reference sequence). The DNA for the CDR3 is TGTGCCAGTAGTTCTCAGACCGGGGAGCTGTTTTTT. This codes for CASSSQTGELFF.

This chain connects TRBV4-1 to TRBJ1-1; 8 bases are shared with TRBD1. This CDR3 is 12 amino acids long. V gave up 4 bases and J gave up 8 bases; unmatched junction bases: 3. CDR1 and CDR2 (germline): MGHRA, YSYEKL. The CDR3 spells CASSLRTGEAFF. The CDR3, as DNA: TGCGCCAGCAGCCTCAGGACAGGGGAAGCTTTCTTT.

The gene calls are TRBV12-5 and TRBJ2-1; 8 nucleotides align to TRBD2. Germline-derived CDR1 and CDR2 are LGHNT and FRNRAP. With V trimmed by 5 bases and J by 3 bases, 12 bases remained unmatched. This CDR3 is built from 17 residues. The CDR3 bases are TGTGCTAGTGGTCAAATGTTAACTAGCGGAGTCTACAATGAGCAGTTCTTC. As protein: CASGQMLTSGVYNEQFF.

The chain links TRBV5-6 to TRBJ2-5; D might be TRBD2 (5 bases). CDR1 is SGHDT, CDR2 YYEEEE, per germline. This CDR3 has 14 amino acids. Trimming took off 0 bases at V and 3 bases at J, with 9 bases between the two ends. CDR3 sequence: CASSLGEPEETQYF. For the CDR3, the DNA is TGTGCCAGCAGCTTGGGGGAGCCCGAAGAGACCCAGTACTTC. Together with reference TRBV5-6 and TRBJ2-5, the CDR3 gives the full variable domain: DAGVTQSPTHLIKTRGQQVTLRCSPKSGHDTVSWYQQALGQGPQFIFQYYEEEERQRGNFPDRFSGHQFPNYSSELNVNALLLGDSALYLCASSLGEPEETQYFGPGTRLLVL.

The sample holds many counts of this clone. V and J are TRBV24-1 and TRBJ1-2, with a possible D match to TRBD1 (6 bases). Looked up from germline, CDR1 is KGHDR and CDR2 is SFDVKD. CDR3 length equals 14 residues. With 4 bases removed from V and 4 bases from J, the gap between germline ends came to 12 bases. The CDR3 loop is CATSDHRVSYGYTF. CDR3 DNA: TGTGCCACCAGTGACCACAGGGTTTCCTATGGCTACACCTTC.

This sequence joins TRBV5-8 and TRBJ1-2; D not resolved. CDR3 length: 14 residues. CDR1 is SGHTS, CDR2 YDEGEE, per germline. V lost 4 bases and J 5 bases, leaving 15 bases between the germline ends. The CDR3 DNA reads TGTGCCAGCAGCCCGGTCATGAGGAAGTATGGCTACACCTTC. It codes for CASSPVMRKYGYTF.

A note on this clone: The CDR3 carries no conserved terminal phenylalanine or tryptophan, so it likely arises from a read error. Because the CDR3's place on the DNA is in doubt, the DNA is left out and the CDR3 is given as listed by TCRdb. This chain connects TRBV12-5 to TRBJ2-7; the D call TRBD2 from the table was never checked on the DNA. The CDR3 spans 8 amino acids, including both terminal residues. Germline assignment: CDR1 LGHNT and CDR2 FRNRAP. CDR3 sequence: CVRLAPCL.

V usage is TRBV4-2 and J usage is TRBJ1-1; D not certain. The CDR3 spans 14 residues. The V gene's germline CDR1 is LGHNA and CDR2 YNFKEQ. Trimming removed 0 bases from V and 3 bases from J, with 8 bases in between. This CDR3 is CASSQDLRDTEAFF. DNA of the CDR3: TGTGCCAGCAGCCAAGATCTCCGGGACACTGAAGCTTTCTTT.

This chain joins TRBV5-1 and TRBJ2-3; a weak D match, TRBD2 (6 bases). CDR3 length equals 14 residues. V dropped 3 bases and J dropped 6 bases, with 14 bases sitting between them. The germline gives CDR1 SGHRS, CDR2 YFSETQ. The CDR3 coding sequence is TGCGCCAGCAGCTGGAGGGAGCCGGCGGATACGCAGTATTTT. It encodes CASSWREPADTQYF.